One and the same sample provided the 21 T cell receptor beta chains below, sequenced in a study of T cell repertoires in cytomegalovirus infection. TCRdb re-analysed the reads in MiXCR, keeping a single row per CDR3 protein. The sample carries some 300,000 distinct CDR3 sequences, 8% to 10% recorded once. Material for sequencing was PBMCs. The receptors derive from a human donor in good health (CMV status not recorded). Some clones in this sample may be carry-over from other donors' samples.

This clonotype was picked up many times. The V gene is TRBV12-3 or TRBV12-4, the J gene TRBJ2-1; a possible D gene is TRBD1 (6 bases). The CDR3 is made up of 14 amino acids. Trimming shortened V by 3 bases and J by 5 bases, and 11 bases separated the two germline ends. The CDR3 reads CASSFRTENNEQFF. The CDR3, as DNA: TGTGCCAGCAGTTTTCGGACAGAGAACAATGAGCAGTTCTTC.

This clonotype was found many times. The chain employs TRBV12-3 or TRBV12-4 and TRBJ1-1; D gene unclear. This CDR3 spans 14 amino acids. Trimming removed 6 bases at V and 0 bases at J, with 11 bases between. The CDR3 loop reads CASRTGQVNTEAFF. Here the CDR3 DNA reads TGTGCCAGCAGGACCGGGCAAGTGAACACTGAAGCTTTCTTT.

As to this clonotype: A single base separates this from a much larger clone, so it may be a read error. The V and J genes are TRBV28 and TRBJ2-6; TRBD1 matches at 8 bases. Germline assignment: CDR1 MDHEN and CDR2 SYDVKM. The junction had 3 bases not matched to a gene; V was cut back by 4 bases and J by 4 bases. The CDR3 has 15 amino acids. As DNA, the CDR3 is TGTGCCAGCAGTTCAGGGGGCCGAGGGGCCAACGTCCTGACTTTC. This gives the protein CASSSGGRGANVLTF.

This clonotype was seen more than once but under ten times. The chain combines TRBV6-1 with TRBJ2-2; possibly TRBD1 or TRBD2 for D (5 bases each). V shed 2 bases and J shed 4 bases, with 11 bases lying between them. CDR1 MNHNS and CDR2 SASEGT come from the germline V gene. This CDR3 comprises 15 residues. The DNA for the CDR3 is TGTGCCAGCAGTGAATTGTGGGGACCCACCGGGGAGCTGTTTTTT. Protein: CASSELWGPTGELFF.

This clonotype was seen a few times. The chain carries TRBV14 and TRBJ1-1; D gene uncertain. With 1 base removed from V and 6 bases from J, the gap between germline ends came to 9 bases. The germline V gene has CDR1 SGHDN and CDR2 FVKESK. CDR3 length: 13 amino acids. CDR3 sequence: CASSQAASSEAFF. CDR3 bases: TGTGCCAGCAGCCAAGCCGCCAGCTCTGAAGCTTTCTTT.

The table lists this clonotype with a few counts. This rearrangement joins TRBV6-6 to TRBJ2-3; maybe TRBD1 (6 bases). The CDR3 is 14 residues long. The germline V gene has CDR1 MNHNY and CDR2 SVGAGI (reference sequence). Trimming stripped 5 bases from V and 4 bases from J, with 13 bases between. The CDR3 DNA reads as TGTGCCAGCAGTGGGACATTAGAGGCAGATACGCAGTATTTT. Translated, it gives CASSGTLEADTQYF.

This clonotype was found many times. V gene TRBV6-5 combines with J gene TRBJ1-5, with 9 positions matching TRBD1. V shed 2 bases, J shed 4 bases, and the junction held 12 bases outside the gene matches. Per germline, CDR1 MNHEY and CDR2 SVGAGI. CDR3 length equals 18 residues. CDR3 nucleotide sequence: TGTGCCAGCAGTTACAACAGGACAGGGGCCGAAAAGAATCAGCCCCAGCATTTT. Amino acids: CASSYNRTGAEKNQPQHF.

Many counts were recorded for this clonotype. J is TRBJ1-2 and V is TRBV7-2; TRBD1 might be the D (5 bases). CDR1 and CDR2 (germline): SGHTA, FQGNSA. V lost 7 bases, J lost 2 bases, and 11 bases lay in between. The CDR3 spans 13 residues. CDR3 amino acids: CASMTGTNYGYTF. The CDR3 region has the DNA TGTGCCAGCATGACTGGGACCAACTATGGCTACACCTTC.

There are many counts of this clonotype. This chain joins TRBV6-5 and TRBJ1-4; D is perhaps TRBD1 (5 bases). The germline V gene has CDR1 MNHEY and CDR2 SVGAGI. The CDR3 is made up of 14 amino acids. The V end lost 7 bases, the J end lost 0 bases, and 9 bases lay between the germline ends. The CDR3 is CASTDSATNEKLFF. The CDR3 coding sequence is TGTGCCAGCACAGACAGTGCAACTAATGAAAAACTGTTTTTT.

Many counts were recorded for this clonotype. The chain carries TRBV7-2 and TRBJ2-3; possibly TRBD2 for D (5 bases). V lost 1 base to trimming and J lost 3 bases, with 8 bases between them. The CDR3 runs 14 residues. The germline CDR1 and CDR2 sequences are SGHTA and FQGNSA. The CDR3 region has the DNA TGTGCCAGCAGCTTAGAACGGGAAACAGATACGCAGTATTTT. As protein: CASSLERETDTQYF.

This clonotype was picked up many times. This chain uses TRBV28 with TRBJ2-3; 11 bases are a match to TRBD1. Germline V lookup: CDR1 MDHEN, CDR2 SYDVKM. J lost 4 bases, V lost 7 bases, and 7 bases had no gene match. CDR3 length: 15 amino acids. The CDR3 region is CASNPRGQGADTQYF. CDR3 sequence (DNA): TGTGCCAGCAACCCTCGGGGACAGGGGGCAGATACGCAGTATTTT. Complete variable domain (other parts from reference TRBV28 and TRBJ2-3): DVKVTQSSRYLVKRTGEKVFLECVQDMDHENMFWYRQDPGLGLRLIYFSYDVKMKEKGDIPEGYSVSREKKERFSLILESASTNQTSMYLCASNPRGQGADTQYFGPGTRLTVL.

This clonotype was found many times. The gene calls are TRBV7-8 and TRBJ2-1, with D uncertain. The V and J ends lost 4 bases and 1 base respectively, with 17 bases between them. CDR1 SGHVS and CDR2 FQNEAQ come from the germline V gene. This CDR3 spans 17 amino acids. The CDR3, as DNA: TGTGCCAGCAGCTACCGCGGTAGTTGGTGGTCCTACAATGAGCAGTTCTTC. This translates into CASSYRGSWWSYNEQFF.

CDR3 sequence (DNA): TGTGCCAGTAGTTATAGGGGACTCCGAGGGAATGAGCAGTTCTTC. Translated, it gives CASSYRGLRGNEQFF. J is TRBJ2-1 and V is TRBV19; D perhaps matches TRBD2 (6 bases). CDR1 and CDR2 from the germline V gene are LNHDA and SQIVND (reference sequence). CDR3 size: 15 residues. V was trimmed by 5 bases and J by 7 bases, leaving 18 bases between them.

This clonotype appeared many times. This chain joins TRBV7-9 and TRBJ2-5; TRBD1 matches at 12 bases. CDR1 and CDR2 from the germline V gene are SEHNR and FQNEAQ (reference sequence). V shed 5 bases, J shed 4 bases, and the junction held 14 bases outside the gene matches. CDR3 length: 18 residues. The CDR3 region is CASSLNRDRGRRGETQYF. The DNA for the CDR3 is TGTGCCAGCAGCCTCAACCGGGACAGGGGGCGACGGGGAGAGACCCAGTACTTC.

In its sample, this clonotype was seen many times. The chain joins TRBV7-8 to TRBJ2-1, with 10 bases fitting TRBD1. The V segment lost 5 bases and the J segment 1 base; nucleotides outside the gene matches: 5. The CDR3 is 16 residues long. CDR1 SGHVS and CDR2 FQNEAQ come from the germline V gene. CDR3 coding DNA: TGTGCCAGCAGCGAACCGGGACAGGGGTCCTACAATGAGCAGTTCTTC. Amino acids: CASSEPGQGSYNEQFF. The variable domain in full, with the rest retrieved from reference TRBV7-8 and TRBJ2-1, is GAGVSQSPRYKVAKRGQDVALRCDPISGHVSLFWYQQALGQGPEFLTYFQNEAQLDKSGLPSDRFFAERPEGSVSTLKIQRTQQEDSAVYLCASSEPGQGSYNEQFFGPGTRLTVL.

This rearrangement joins TRBV19 to TRBJ2-3, with 7 bases that match TRBD1. The trim removed 7 bases at V and 4 bases at J, leaving 5 bases unmatched. The CDR3 sequence is 13 residues long. CDR1 is LNHDA, CDR2 SQIVND, per germline (reference sequence). Here the CDR3 DNA reads TGTGCCAGTACTACAACAGGGGCAGATACGCAGTATTTT. This gives the protein CASTTTGADTQYF.

This clonotype has ten or more counts. The chain has TRBV28 and TRBJ2-7; TRBD1 agrees at 7 bases. V was pared by 5 bases and J by 4 bases, with 8 bases of the junction left unmatched. Per germline, CDR1 MDHEN and CDR2 SYDVKM. This CDR3 is 14 amino acids long. The DNA of the CDR3 is TGTGCCAGCAGTGGGACAGCCGCTGGGTACGAGCAGTACGTC. Encoded protein: CASSGTAAGYEQYV.

This clonotype was seen only a few times. An end of the junction differs from the germline gene, which may be a read error. Here the CDR3 reads CASSLGWTASYNEQFF. The CDR3 nucleotides are TGTGCTAGCAGCTTAGGATGGACTGCCTCCTACAATGAGCAGTTCTTC. This sequence joins TRBV7-7 and TRBJ2-1; TRBD2 is a possible D gene (5 bases). The CDR3 spans 16 residues. Germline values: CDR1 SSHAT, CDR2 FNYEAQ (reference sequence). The full variable domain, completed using reference TRBV7-7 and TRBJ2-1, is GAGVSQSPRYKVTKRGQDVTLRCDPISSHATLYWYQQALGQGPEFLTYFNYEAQPDKSGLPSDRFSAERPEGSISTLTIQRTEQRDSAMYRCASSLGWTASYNEQFFGPGTRLTVL.

The J gene is TRBJ1-4, the V gene TRBV28; the match to TRBD1 covers 10 bases. CDR1 MDHEN and CDR2 SYDVKM come from the germline V gene. Germline trimming cut 7 bases from V and 8 bases from J; bases unmatched to any gene: 7. The CDR3 is 14 amino acids. In DNA, the CDR3 is TGTGCCAGCACCACCGACAGGGGGCGGGAAAAACTGTTTTTT. It yields the protein CASTTDRGREKLFF.

The V and J genes are TRBV4-2 and TRBJ2-6; D remains unclear. CDR3 size: 16 residues. The germline V gene has CDR1 LGHNA and CDR2 YNFKEQ. Trimming left V 0 bases short and J 2 bases short, with 8 bases between. The CDR3 DNA reads as TGTGCCAGCAGCCAAGATGCCAGGCCTGGGGCCAACGTCCTGACTTTC. It specifies CASSQDARPGANVLTF.

This clonotype was seen more than once but under ten times. V is TRBV3-1 and J is TRBJ1-2; D unresolved. CDR3 length: 13 amino acids. Germline-derived CDR1 and CDR2 are LGHDT and YNNKEL (reference sequence). The V end was cut by 3 bases, the J end by 7 bases, with 12 bases between. The CDR3 nucleotides read TGTGCCAGCAGCCAGAACCCGGCGGTTGGCTACACCTTC. This encodes CASSQNPAVGYTF.